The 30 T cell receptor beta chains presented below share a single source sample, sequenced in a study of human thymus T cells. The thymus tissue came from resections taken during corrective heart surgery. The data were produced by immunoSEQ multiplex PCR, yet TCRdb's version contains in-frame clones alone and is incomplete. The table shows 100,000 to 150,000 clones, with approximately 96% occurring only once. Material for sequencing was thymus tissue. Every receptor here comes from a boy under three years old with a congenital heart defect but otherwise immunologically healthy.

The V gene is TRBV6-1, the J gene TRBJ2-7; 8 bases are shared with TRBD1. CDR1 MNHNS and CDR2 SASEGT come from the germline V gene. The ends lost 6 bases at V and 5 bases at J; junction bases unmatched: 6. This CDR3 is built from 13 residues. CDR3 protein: CASSRQGQDEQYF. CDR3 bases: TGTGCCAGCAGCCGACAGGGACAGGACGAGCAGTACTTC.

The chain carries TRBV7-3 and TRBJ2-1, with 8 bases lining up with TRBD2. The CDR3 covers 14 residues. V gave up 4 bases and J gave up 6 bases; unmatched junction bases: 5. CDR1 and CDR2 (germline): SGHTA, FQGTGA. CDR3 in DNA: TGTGCCAGCAGCTCCGGGACTAGGTCCAATGAGCAGTTCTTC. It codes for CASSSGTRSNEQFF.

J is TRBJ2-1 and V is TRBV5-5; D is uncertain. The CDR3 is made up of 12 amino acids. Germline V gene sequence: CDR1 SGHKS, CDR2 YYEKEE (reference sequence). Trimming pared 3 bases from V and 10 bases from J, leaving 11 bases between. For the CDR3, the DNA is TGTGCCAGCAGCTGGGCGACTTTAGAGCAGTTCTTC. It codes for CASSWATLEQFF.

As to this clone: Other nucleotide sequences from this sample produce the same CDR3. The DNA for the CDR3 is TGTGCCTGGAGTGTCAGGGGTAACCAGCCCCAGCATTTT. It codes for CAWSVRGNQPQHF. The chain employs TRBV30 and TRBJ1-5; the D gene is possibly TRBD1 (6 bases). This CDR3 is built from 13 residues. Trimming took off 0 bases at V and 7 bases at J, with 10 bases between the two ends. Germline V gene data show CDR1 as GTSNPN and CDR2 as SVGIG (reference sequence).

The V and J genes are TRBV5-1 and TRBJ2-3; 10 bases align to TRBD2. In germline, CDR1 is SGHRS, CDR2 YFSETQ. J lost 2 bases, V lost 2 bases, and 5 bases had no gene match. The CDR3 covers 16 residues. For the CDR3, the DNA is TGCGCCAGCAGCTTTGCTAGCGGGGGACCCACAGATACGCAGTATTTT. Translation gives CASSFASGGPTDTQYF.

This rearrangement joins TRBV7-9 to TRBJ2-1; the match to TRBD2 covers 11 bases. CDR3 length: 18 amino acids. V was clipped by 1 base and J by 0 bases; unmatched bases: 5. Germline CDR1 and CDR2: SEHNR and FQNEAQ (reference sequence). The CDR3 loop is CASSLGLAGTSSYNEQFF. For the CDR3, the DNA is TGTGCCAGCAGCTTAGGACTAGCGGGGACAAGCTCCTACAATGAGCAGTTCTTC.

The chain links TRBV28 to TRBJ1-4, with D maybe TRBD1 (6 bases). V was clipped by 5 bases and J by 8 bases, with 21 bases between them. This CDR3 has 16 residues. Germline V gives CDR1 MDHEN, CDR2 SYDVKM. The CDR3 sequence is CASSPLGGAGREKLFF. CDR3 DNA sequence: TGTGCCAGCAGTCCCCTCGGGGGGGCAGGGAGGGAAAAACTGTTTTTT. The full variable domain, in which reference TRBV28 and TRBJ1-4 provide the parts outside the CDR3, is DVKVTQSSRYLVKRTGEKVFLECVQDMDHENMFWYRQDPGLGLRLIYFSYDVKMKEKGDIPEGYSVSREKKERFSLILESASTNQTSMYLCASSPLGGAGREKLFFGSGTQLSVL.

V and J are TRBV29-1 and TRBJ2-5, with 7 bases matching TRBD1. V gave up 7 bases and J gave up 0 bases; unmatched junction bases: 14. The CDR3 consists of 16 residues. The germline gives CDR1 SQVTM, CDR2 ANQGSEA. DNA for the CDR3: TGCAGCGCCTGGGGTCCACACACAGGGGACCAAGAGACCCAGTACTTC. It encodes CSAWGPHTGDQETQYF.

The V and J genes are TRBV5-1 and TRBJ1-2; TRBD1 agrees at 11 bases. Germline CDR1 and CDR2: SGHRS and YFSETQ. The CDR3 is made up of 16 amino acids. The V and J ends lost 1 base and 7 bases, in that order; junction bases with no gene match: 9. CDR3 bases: TGCGCCAGCAGCTTGTGGACAGGGGGCTCGGCTCGTGGCTACACCTTC. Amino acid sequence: CASSLWTGGSARGYTF.

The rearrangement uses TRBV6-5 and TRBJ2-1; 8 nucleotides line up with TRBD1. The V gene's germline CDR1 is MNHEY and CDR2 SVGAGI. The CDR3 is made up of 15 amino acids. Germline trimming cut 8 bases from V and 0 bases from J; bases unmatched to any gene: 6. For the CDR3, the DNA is TGTGCCAGCGAAACAGGGGGAATCTCCTACAATGAGCAGTTCTTC. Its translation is CASETGGISYNEQFF.

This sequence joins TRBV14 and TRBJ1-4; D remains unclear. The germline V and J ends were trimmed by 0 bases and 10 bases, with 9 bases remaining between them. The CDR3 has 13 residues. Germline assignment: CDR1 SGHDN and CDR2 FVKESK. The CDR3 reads CASSQDSVGKLFF. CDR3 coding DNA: TGTGCCAGCAGCCAAGATTCGGTGGGAAAACTGTTTTTT.

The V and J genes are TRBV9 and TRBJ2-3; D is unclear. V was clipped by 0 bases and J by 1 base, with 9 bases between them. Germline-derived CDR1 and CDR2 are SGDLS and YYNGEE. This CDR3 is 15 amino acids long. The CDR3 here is CASSVGEGGTDTQYF. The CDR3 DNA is TGTGCCAGCAGCGTAGGAGAAGGAGGCACAGATACGCAGTATTTT.

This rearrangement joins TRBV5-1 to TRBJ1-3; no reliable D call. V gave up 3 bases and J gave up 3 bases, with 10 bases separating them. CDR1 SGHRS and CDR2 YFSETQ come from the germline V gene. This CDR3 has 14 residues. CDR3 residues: CASSYDKGGNTIYF. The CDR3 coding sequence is TGCGCCAGCAGCTATGACAAGGGTGGAAACACCATATATTTT.

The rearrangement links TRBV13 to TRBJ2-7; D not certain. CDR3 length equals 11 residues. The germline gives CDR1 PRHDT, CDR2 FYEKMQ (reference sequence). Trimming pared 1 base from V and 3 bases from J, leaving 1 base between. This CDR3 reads CASSLVYEQYF. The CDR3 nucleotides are TGTGCCAGCAGCTTAGTCTACGAGCAGTACTTC.

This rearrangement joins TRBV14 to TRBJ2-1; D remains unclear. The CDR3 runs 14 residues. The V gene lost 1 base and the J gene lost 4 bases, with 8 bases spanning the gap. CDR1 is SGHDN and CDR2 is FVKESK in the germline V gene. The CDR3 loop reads CASSQGTGYNEQFF. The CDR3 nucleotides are TGTGCCAGCAGCCAAGGGACCGGATACAATGAGCAGTTCTTC.

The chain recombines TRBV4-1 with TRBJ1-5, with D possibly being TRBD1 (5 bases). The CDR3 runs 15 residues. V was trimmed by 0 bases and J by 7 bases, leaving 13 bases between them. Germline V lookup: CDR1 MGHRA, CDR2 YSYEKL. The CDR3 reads CASSQDPRGGQPQHF. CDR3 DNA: TGCGCCAGCAGCCAAGATCCGAGGGGAGGGCAGCCCCAGCATTTT.

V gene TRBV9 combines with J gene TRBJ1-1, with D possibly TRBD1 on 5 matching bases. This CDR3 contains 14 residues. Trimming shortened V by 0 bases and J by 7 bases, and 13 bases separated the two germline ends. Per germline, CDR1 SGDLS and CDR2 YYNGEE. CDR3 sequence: CASSVVGQGGEAFF. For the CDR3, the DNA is TGTGCCAGCAGCGTAGTGGGGCAGGGAGGTGAAGCTTTCTTT.

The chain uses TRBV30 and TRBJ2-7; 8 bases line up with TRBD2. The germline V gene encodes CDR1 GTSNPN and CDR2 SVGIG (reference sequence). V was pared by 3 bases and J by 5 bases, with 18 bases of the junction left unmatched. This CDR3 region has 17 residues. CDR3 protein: CAWSGNRAGVPDNEQYF. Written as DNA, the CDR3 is TGTGCCTGGAGCGGCAATCGAGCGGGGGTCCCTGATAACGAGCAGTACTTC.

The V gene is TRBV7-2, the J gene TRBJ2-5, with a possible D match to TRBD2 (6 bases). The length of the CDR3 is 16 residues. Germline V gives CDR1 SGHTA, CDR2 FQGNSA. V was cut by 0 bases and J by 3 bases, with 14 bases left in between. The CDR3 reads CASSLALSGVEETQYF. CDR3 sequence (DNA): TGTGCCAGCAGCTTAGCACTTTCGGGGGTGGAAGAGACCCAGTACTTC. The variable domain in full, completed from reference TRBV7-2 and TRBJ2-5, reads GAGVSQSPSNKVTEKGKDVELRCDPISGHTALYWYRQSLGQGLEFLIYFQGNSAPDKSGLPSDRFSAERTGGSVSTLTIQRTQQEDSAVYLCASSLALSGVEETQYFGPGTRLLVL.

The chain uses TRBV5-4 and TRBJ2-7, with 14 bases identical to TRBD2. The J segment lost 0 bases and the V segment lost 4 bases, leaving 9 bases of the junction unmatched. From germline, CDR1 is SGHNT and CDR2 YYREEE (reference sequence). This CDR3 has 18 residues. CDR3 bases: TGTGCCAGCAGCGCCCCGGGACTAGCGGGGGATCGCTCCTACGAGCAGTACTTC. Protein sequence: CASSAPGLAGDRSYEQYF.

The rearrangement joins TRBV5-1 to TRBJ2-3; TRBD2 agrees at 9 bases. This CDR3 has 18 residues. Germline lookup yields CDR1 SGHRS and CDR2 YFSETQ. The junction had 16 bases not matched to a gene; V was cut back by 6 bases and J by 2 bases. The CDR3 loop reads CASNPGLAHYDTTDTQYF. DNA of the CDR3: TGCGCCAGCAACCCGGGACTAGCCCATTATGACACCACAGATACGCAGTATTTT.

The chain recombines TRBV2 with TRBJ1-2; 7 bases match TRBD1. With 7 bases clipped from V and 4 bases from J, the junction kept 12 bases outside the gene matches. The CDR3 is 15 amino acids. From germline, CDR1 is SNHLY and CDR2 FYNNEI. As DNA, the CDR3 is TGTGCCAGCACTATAGACAGGGTGAACCCCTATGGCTACACCTTC. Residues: CASTIDRVNPYGYTF.

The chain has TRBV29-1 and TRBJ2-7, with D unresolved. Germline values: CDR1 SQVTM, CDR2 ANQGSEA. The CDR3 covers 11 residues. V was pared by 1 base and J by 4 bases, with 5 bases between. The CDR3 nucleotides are TGCAGCGTTGAAGCCTTTTACGAGCAGTACTTC. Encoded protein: CSVEAFYEQYF.

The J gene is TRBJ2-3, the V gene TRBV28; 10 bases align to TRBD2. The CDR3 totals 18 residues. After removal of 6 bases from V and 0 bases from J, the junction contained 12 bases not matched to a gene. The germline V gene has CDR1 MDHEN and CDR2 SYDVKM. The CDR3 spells CASRSANRTSGSTDTQYF. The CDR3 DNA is TGTGCCAGCAGATCGGCGAATAGGACTAGCGGAAGCACAGATACGCAGTATTTT.

Here the CDR3 DNA reads TGCGCCAGCAGCTCGACTAGCGGTTCCTACGAGCAGTACTTC. Residues: CASSSTSGSYEQYF. The J gene is TRBJ2-7, the V gene TRBV4-3, with 9 bases that match TRBD2. Trimming at V came to 5 bases and at J to 1 base, leaving 3 bases not matched to a gene. CDR1 is LGHNA and CDR2 is YSLEER in the germline V gene. This CDR3 is 14 amino acids long.

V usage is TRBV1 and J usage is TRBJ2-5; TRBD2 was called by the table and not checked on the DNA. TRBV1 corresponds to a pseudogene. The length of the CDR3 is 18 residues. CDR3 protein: CTSSPRLAGGPEQETQYF. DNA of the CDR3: TGCACCAGCAGCCCCCGACTAGCGGGGGGGCCGGAACAAGAGACCCAGTACTTC.

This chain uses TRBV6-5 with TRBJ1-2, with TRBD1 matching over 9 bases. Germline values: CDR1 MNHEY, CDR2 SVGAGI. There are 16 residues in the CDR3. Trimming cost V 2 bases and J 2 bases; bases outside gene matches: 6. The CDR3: CASSYTGQGENYGYTF. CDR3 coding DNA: TGTGCCAGCAGTTACACGGGACAGGGAGAGAACTATGGCTACACCTTC.

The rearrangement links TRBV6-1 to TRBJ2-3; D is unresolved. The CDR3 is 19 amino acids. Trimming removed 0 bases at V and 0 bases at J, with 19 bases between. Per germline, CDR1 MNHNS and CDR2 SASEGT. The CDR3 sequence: CASSEALRTTRISTDTQYF. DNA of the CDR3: TGTGCCAGCAGTGAAGCGCTTCGTACTACCCGAATTAGCACAGATACGCAGTATTTT.

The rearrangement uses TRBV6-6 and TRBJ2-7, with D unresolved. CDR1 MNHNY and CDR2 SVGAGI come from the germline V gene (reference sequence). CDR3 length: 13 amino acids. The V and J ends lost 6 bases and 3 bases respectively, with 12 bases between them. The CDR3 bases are TGTGCCAGCAGAATGAAGGGAAGCTACGAGCAGTACTTC. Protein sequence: CASRMKGSYEQYF.

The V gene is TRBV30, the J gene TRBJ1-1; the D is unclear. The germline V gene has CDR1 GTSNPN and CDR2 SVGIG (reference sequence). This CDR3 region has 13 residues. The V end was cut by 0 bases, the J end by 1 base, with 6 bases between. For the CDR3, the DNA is TGTGCCTGGAGTGTAGCAGGGAACACTGAAGCTTTCTTT. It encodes CAWSVAGNTEAFF. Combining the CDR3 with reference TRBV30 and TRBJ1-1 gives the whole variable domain SQTIHQWPATLVQPVGSPLSLECTVEGTSNPNLYWYRQAAGRGLQLLFYSVGIGQISSEVPQNLSASRPQDRQFILSSKKLLLSDSGFYLCAWSVAGNTEAFFGQGTRLTVV.